This T cell receptor beta chain was sequenced for a study of blood T cell repertoires in COVID-19. Looking at the study overall: Acute and convalescent COVID-19 samples came from the United States, Italy and Spain. PBMCs, B-cell-depleted T cells, or T cells provided the cDNA or gDNA that made up the material.

As originally analysed: Scientists estimated how many nucleated cells there were by amplifying reference gene primers. The table came from immunoSEQ multiplex PCR; TCRdb's copy has only in-frame clones and leaves some out. V and J calls and clone size come straight from that table; D and trimming were deduced from the DNA. The sample comprises about 81,000 clones, 75% to 90% of which are singletons, and less than 15% rests with the top ten. V was pared by 5 bases and J by 1 base, with 14 bases between. The germline gives CDR1 PRHDT, CDR2 FYEKMQ (reference sequence). This CDR3 has 15 amino acids. The clonotype originates from a man in his sixties or seventies with active or convalescent COVID-19. Sequenced: peripheral blood. V gene TRBV13 combines with J gene TRBJ1-1; perhaps TRBD1 as D (5 bases). The CDR3 nucleotides are TGTGCCAGCAGCATAAATACAGGTTGGAACACTGAAGCTTTCTTT. Amino acids: CASSINTGWNTEAFF.